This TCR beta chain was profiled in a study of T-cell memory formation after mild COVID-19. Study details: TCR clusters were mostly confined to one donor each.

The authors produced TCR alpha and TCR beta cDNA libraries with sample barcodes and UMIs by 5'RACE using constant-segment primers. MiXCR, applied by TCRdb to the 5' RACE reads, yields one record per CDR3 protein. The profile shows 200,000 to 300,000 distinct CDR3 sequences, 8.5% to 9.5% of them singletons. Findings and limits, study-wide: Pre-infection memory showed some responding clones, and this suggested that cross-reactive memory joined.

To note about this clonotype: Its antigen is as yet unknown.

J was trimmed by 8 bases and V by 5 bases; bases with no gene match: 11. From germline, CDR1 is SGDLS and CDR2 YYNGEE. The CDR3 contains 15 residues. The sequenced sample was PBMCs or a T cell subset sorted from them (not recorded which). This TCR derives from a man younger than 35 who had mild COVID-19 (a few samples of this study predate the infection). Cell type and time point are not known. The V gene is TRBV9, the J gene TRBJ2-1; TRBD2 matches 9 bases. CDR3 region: CASSQGSGGIYEQFF. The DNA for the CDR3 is TGTGCCAGCAGTCAGGGCAGCGGGGGGATATATGAGCAGTTCTTC.